This T cell receptor (beta chain) stems from a study of OX40 agonist ivuxolimab in advanced cancers. About the investigation overall: Ivuxolimab was an agonistic, fully human IgG2 monoclonal antibody directed against OX40 (CD134), a costimulatory receptor. Intravenous ivuxolimab was administered to patients every 2 weeks at six dose levels: 0.01, 0.1, 0.3, 1.5, 3 and 10 mg/kg. Among the roughly 50 dose-escalation patients, 19 had hepatocellular carcinoma, approximately 15 melanoma, 9 renal cell carcinoma and 9 head and neck cancer. In the dose-escalation cohort, roughly four fifths of patients were male, and the mean age was roughly 60 years, with a range of 23 to 79. Patients were allowed to have had prior anti-PD-1, anti-PD-L1 or anti-CTLA-4 therapy, and approximately 40% of the dose-escalation patients had been treated with checkpoint inhibitors. Partial responses were achieved by three dose-escalation patients, of whom one had hepatocellular carcinoma and two had cutaneous melanoma. The point of sequencing TCRbeta in the periphery was to test whether ivuxolimab changed TCR sequence diversity and drove clonal T-cell expansion. The paper describes the monotherapy dose-escalation part (N of about 47 patients) of the phase I trial of ivuxolimab.

Beyond this particular receptor, the publication reports: Low levels of normalized T-cell clonal expansion were also seen in some patients who did not respond. In partial responders in the 0.1-3.0 mg/kg groups, normalized peripheral clonal expansion was found to be among the lowest, especially among CD8+ T cells. Clonal expansion of both CD4+ and CD8+ blood T cells was observed from baseline to week 6 at doses 0.1 to 3.0 mg/kg. On average, CD8+ T cells showed more expanded clones than CD4+ T cells after ivuxolimab. The antigen specificity of the clonally expanded peripheral T cells was not determined.

Patients with a history of autoimmune disease or receiving systemic immunosuppression were excluded from the trial. Peripheral blood for TCR sequencing was collected from all dose cohorts at baseline, on cycle 4 day 1, and on cycle 7 day 1. Samples were obtained from an open-label, multicenter, first-in-human phase I dose-escalation trial of ivuxolimab. Adults with locally advanced or metastatic melanoma, renal cell, hepatocellular, or head and neck squamous cell carcinoma were enrolled in the trial. Before TCR sequencing, CD4+ and CD8+ T cells were separately sorted from peripheral blood. About this clone: The target of this receptor is not known. Qualities for individual bases were not recorded, and no much larger clone is one base off.

Genomic DNA was extracted from sorted cells for sequencing of the TCRbeta CDR3 region. The immunoSEQ Assay was used for sequencing of TCRbeta CDR3 regions. This immuneACCESS table, as held by TCRdb, lists in-frame sequences with V and J called but not all clones. Of the missing ones, under half trace to an unresolved V gene in checked studies; the others have no known cause. This sample has under 80,000 clones in its table, and approximately 89% of those were observed once. The top ten constitute about 0.75% of the sample. The CDR3, cysteine through phenylalanine, is 13 amino acids long. CDR3 DNA only is kept here, 39 bases in frame from base 1. V and J are truncated by 7 bases and 3 bases respectively, leaving an intervening sequence of 13 bases. CDR1 is given as MNHEY and CDR2 as SVGAGI, both from the germline V gene.

The sequencing here drew on CD4+ or CD8+ T cells sorted from blood, taken in a trial of the OX40 agonist ivuxolimab. This receptor was identified in an adult with an advanced solid tumor such as melanoma, head and neck, liver or kidney cancer. The rearranged segments are TRBV6-5 and TRBJ2-7; TRBD1 is possibly the D segment (5 matching bases). The CDR3 amino acid sequence is: CASTLSRGYEQYF. The DNA sequence is given as TGTGCCAGCACTTTAAGTAGGGGCTACGAGCAGTACTTC.